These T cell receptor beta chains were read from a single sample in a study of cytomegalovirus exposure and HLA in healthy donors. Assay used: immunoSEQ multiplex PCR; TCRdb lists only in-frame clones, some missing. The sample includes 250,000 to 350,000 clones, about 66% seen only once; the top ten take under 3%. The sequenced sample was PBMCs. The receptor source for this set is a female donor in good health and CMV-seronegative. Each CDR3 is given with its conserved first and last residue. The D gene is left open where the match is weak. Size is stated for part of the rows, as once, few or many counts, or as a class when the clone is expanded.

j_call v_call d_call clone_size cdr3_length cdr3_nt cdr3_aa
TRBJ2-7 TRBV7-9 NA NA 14 TGTGCCAGCAGCTTCCGGGACAACTCCTACGAGCAGTACTTC CASSFRDNSYEQYF
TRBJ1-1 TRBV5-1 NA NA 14 TGCGCCAGCAGCTTGCGGCGGGTGAACACTGAAGCTTTCTTT CASSLRRVNTEAFF
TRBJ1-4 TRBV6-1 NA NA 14 TGTGCCAGCAGTGAAGGGGTTGGGGGCGTTCCGCTGTTTTTT CASSEGVGGVPLFF
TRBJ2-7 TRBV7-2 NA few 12 TGTGCCAGCAGCGTCCCTTACTACGAGCAGTACTTC CASSVPYYEQYF
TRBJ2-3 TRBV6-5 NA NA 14 TGTGCCAGCAGTCCCATAGCACGCACAGATACGCAGTATTTT CASSPIARTDTQYF
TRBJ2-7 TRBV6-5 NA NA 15 TGTGCCAGCAGTTATTCCCTAGACGGTTCCTACGAGCAGTACTTC CASSYSLDGSYEQYF
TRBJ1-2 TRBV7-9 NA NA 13 TGTTCCAGCAGCTCCTCTAGCGTCTCGGGCTACACCTTC CSSSSSSVSGYTF
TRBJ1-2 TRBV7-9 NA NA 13 TGTTCCAGCAGCTTAGCGCAGAATTATGGCTACACCTTC CSSSLAQNYGYTF
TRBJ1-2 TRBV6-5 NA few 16 TGTGCCAGCAGTTCCCCAAGGGGGGGGGAGGGCTATGGCTACACCTTC CASSSPRGGEGYGYTF
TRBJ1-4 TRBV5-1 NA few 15 TGCGCCAGCAGCATGCAGGGGTTATCTAATGAAAAACTGTTTTTT CASSMQGLSNEKLFF
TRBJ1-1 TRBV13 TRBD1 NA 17 TGTGCCAGCAGCCGCAGAAACAACAGGGGCGGGTACACTGAAGCTTTCTTT CASSRRNNRGGYTEAFF